These 20 T cell receptor beta chains share one sample of origin, sequenced in a study of cytotoxic CD8 clonotypes in ibrutinib-treated CLL. TCRdb keeps only in-frame clones here, not all; method: immunoSEQ multiplex PCR. The sample lists around 140,000 clones, approximately 80% occurring once. The sequencing here drew on PBMCs, taken after 36 months of ibrutinib treatment. The source is a human donor with chronic lymphocytic leukemia.

The chain recombines TRBV10-3 with TRBJ1-2, with a tentative D call TRBD1 (5 bases). Trimming took off 3 bases at V and 4 bases at J, with 24 bases between the two ends. Germline CDR1 is ENHRY and CDR2 is SYGVKD. This CDR3 comprises 18 residues. The CDR3 protein is CAISDSGIFRGVGYGYTF. The DNA of the CDR3 is TGTGCCATCAGTGACTCGGGAATTTTTCGGGGCGTGGGCTATGGCTACACCTTC.

The chain combines TRBV5-4 with TRBJ2-7, with D perhaps matching TRBD1 (6 bases). CDR1 SGHNT and CDR2 YYREEE come from the germline V gene (reference sequence). The CDR3 contains 14 residues. V dropped 5 bases and J dropped 2 bases, with 14 bases sitting between them. In DNA, the CDR3 is TGTGCCAGCAGTCGCCGGGACACTGCCTACGAGCAGTACTTC. As protein: CASSRRDTAYEQYF.

This CDR3 is CASSNGSGASGNTIYF. The CDR3 DNA follows: TGCGCCAGCAGCAACGGGTCCGGGGCCTCTGGAAACACCATATATTTT. This chain uses TRBV5-1 with TRBJ1-3; possibly TRBD1 for D (5 bases). Trimming shortened V by 4 bases and J by 0 bases, and 14 bases separated the two germline ends. The CDR3 runs 16 residues. The germline CDR1 and CDR2 sequences are SGHRS and YFSETQ.

The chain has TRBV10-3 and TRBJ1-1; possibly TRBD1 for D (6 bases). V lost 7 bases and J 1 base, leaving 13 bases between the germline ends. Germline-derived CDR1 and CDR2 are ENHRY and SYGVKD. This CDR3 has 14 amino acids. The CDR3 protein is CAITKQGKNTEAFF. CDR3 nucleotide sequence: TGTGCCATCACCAAACAGGGTAAGAACACTGAAGCTTTCTTT.

The chain joins TRBV9 to TRBJ2-3; possibly TRBD2 for D (7 bases). This CDR3 comprises 16 residues. Trimming pared 3 bases from V and 1 base from J, leaving 15 bases between. Germline lookup yields CDR1 SGDLS and CDR2 YYNGEE. CDR3 coding DNA: TGTGCCAGCAGCGCAACGGGGGGCCTCGGCACAGATACGCAGTATTTT. Amino acid sequence: CASSATGGLGTDTQYF.

In its sample, this clone was seen once. The J gene is TRBJ1-5, the V gene TRBV15, with TRBD1 identical over 7 bases. The CDR3 consists of 16 residues. V shed 5 bases, J shed 0 bases, and the junction held 7 bases outside the gene matches. Germline V gene data show CDR1 as LNHNV and CDR2 as YYDKDF (reference sequence). CDR3 DNA: TGTGCCACCAGCCAGGACAGGCCATATAGCAATCAGCCCCAGCATTTT. Residues: CATSQDRPYSNQPQHF.

This chain connects TRBV6-5 to TRBJ1-3; the D gene is possibly TRBD1 (6 bases). This CDR3 is 15 amino acids long. Trimming pared 6 bases from V and 0 bases from J, leaving 12 bases between. The germline CDR1 and CDR2 sequences are MNHEY and SVGAGI. CDR3 nucleotides: TGTGCCAGCAGAGCACAGGGCGACTCTGGAAACACCATATATTTT. It is translated as CASRAQGDSGNTIYF.

The gene calls are TRBV28 and TRBJ1-1; D gene uncertain. V gave up 7 bases and J gave up 3 bases, with 18 bases separating them. The length of the CDR3 is 15 residues. The V gene's germline CDR1 is MDHEN and CDR2 SYDVKM. The CDR3 DNA sequence: TGTGCCAGCACCGACATAGGACGGTCTGACACTGAAGCTTTCTTT. It yields the protein CASTDIGRSDTEAFF.

V gene TRBV15 combines with J gene TRBJ1-6, with D uncertain. Germline V gives CDR1 LNHNV, CDR2 YYDKDF (reference sequence). V gave up 0 bases and J gave up 8 bases, with 5 bases separating them. CDR3 length: 13 residues. CDR3 in amino acids: CATSREEDSPLHF. DNA of the CDR3: TGTGCCACCAGCAGAGAGGAGGATTCACCCCTCCACTTT. Supplemented by reference TRBV15 and TRBJ1-6, the full variable domain reads DAMVIQNPRYQVTQFGKPVTLSCSQTLNHNVMYWYQQKSSQAPKLLFHYYDKDFNNEADTPDNFQSRRPNTSFCFLDIRSPGLGDTAMYLCATSREEDSPLHFGNGTRLTVT.

J is TRBJ1-6 and V is TRBV18; 11 bases line up with TRBD1. V lost 2 bases, J lost 9 bases, and 6 bases stayed unmatched. This CDR3 has 16 amino acids. Germline V gene sequence: CDR1 KGHSH, CDR2 LQKENI. DNA of the CDR3: TGTGCCAGCTCACCAAGGACAGGGGGCGCATCTTCACCCCTCCACTTT. Translating gives CASSPRTGGASSPLHF.

The rearrangement uses TRBV7-9 and TRBJ1-2; no clear D gene. Trimming removed 4 bases from V and 0 bases from J, with 9 bases in between. Germline CDR1 is SEHNR and CDR2 is FQNEAQ (reference sequence). CDR3 size: 14 residues. The CDR3 loop reads CASSSSLANYGYTF. As DNA, the CDR3 is TGTGCCAGCAGCTCCTCCTTAGCTAACTATGGCTACACCTTC.

The CDR3 DNA reads TGTGCAGCCAAAAATCTTTTGGGCTATGGCTACACCTTC. This gives the protein CAAKNLLGYGYTF. The chain combines TRBV19 with TRBJ1-2; D unclear. The germline CDR1 and CDR2 sequences are LNHDA and SQIVND (reference sequence). The CDR3 loop spans 13 amino acids. Filled out from reference TRBV19 and TRBJ1-2, the complete variable domain reads DGGITQSPKYLFRKEGQNVTLSCEQNLNHDAMYWYRQDPGQGLRLIYYSQIVNDFQKGDIAEGYSVSREKKESFPLTVTSAQKNPTAFYLCAAKNLLGYGYTFGSGTRLTVV.

This chain uses TRBV5-1 with TRBJ1-1; a possible D gene is TRBD1 (6 bases). The V end was cut by 0 bases, the J end by 4 bases, with 10 bases between. Germline CDR1 is SGHRS and CDR2 is YFSETQ. The CDR3 sequence is 14 residues long. The chain's CDR3 is CASSLEGRGTEAFF. CDR3 in DNA: TGCGCCAGCAGCTTGGAGGGCAGGGGCACTGAAGCTTTCTTT.

J is TRBJ1-1 and V is TRBV6-5, with TRBD1 as a possible D gene (5 bases). This CDR3 has 14 residues. Germline V lookup: CDR1 MNHEY, CDR2 SVGAGI. V was trimmed by 0 bases and J by 5 bases, leaving 10 bases between them. CDR3 DNA sequence: TGTGCCAGCAGTTACTCTGACAGTCCAACTGAAGCTTTCTTT. Its translation: CASSYSDSPTEAFF.

This chain connects TRBV25-1 to TRBJ2-2; D gene uncertain. CDR1 is MGHDK and CDR2 is SYGVNS in the germline V gene. Between the trimmed V and J ends, which lost 6 bases and 2 bases, there was a span of 13 bases. The CDR3 is 15 amino acids. The CDR3: CASRDPRINTGELFF. Here the CDR3 DNA reads TGTGCCAGCAGAGACCCCAGGATTAACACCGGGGAGCTGTTTTTT.

This chain links TRBV7-3 with TRBJ2-4; TRBD2 is a possible D gene (6 bases). Germline-derived CDR1 and CDR2 are SGHTA and FQGTGA. CDR3 length equals 16 residues. Trimming shortened V by 1 base and J by 1 base, and 11 bases separated the two germline ends. The CDR3 region has the DNA TGTGCCAGCAGCTTAAGGGGGAGGAAGGCCAAAAACATTCAGTACTTC. Protein product: CASSLRGRKAKNIQYF.

This rearrangement joins TRBV5-1 to TRBJ2-3; no clear D gene. Germline V gene data show CDR1 as SGHRS and CDR2 as YFSETQ. V was shortened by 0 bases and J by 5 bases, with 7 bases between the two germline ends. CDR3 length: 13 amino acids. For the CDR3, the DNA is TGCGCCAGCAGCTTGGCGACGGGAGATACGCAGTATTTT. Protein product: CASSLATGDTQYF.

This chain links TRBV18 with TRBJ1-5, with D uncertain. This CDR3 spans 13 amino acids. CDR1 and CDR2 (germline): KGHSH, LQKENI. Trimming cost V 2 bases and J 3 bases, with 5 bases left between them. Here the CDR3 DNA reads TGTGCCAGCTCACCATCGGACAATCAGCCCCAGCATTTT. It codes for CASSPSDNQPQHF.

This chain joins TRBV28 and TRBJ1-4; D is unclear. The CDR3 sequence is 17 residues long. Per the germline V gene, CDR1 is MDHEN and CDR2 is SYDVKM. The V gene lost 6 bases and the J gene lost 4 bases, with 21 bases spanning the gap. CDR3 loop: CASSFIKEGGYNEKLFF. CDR3 nucleotide sequence: TGTGCCAGCAGCTTCATAAAAGAGGGAGGATATAATGAAAAACTGTTTTTT.

The chain couples TRBV28 to TRBJ1-2; D unresolved. CDR1 and CDR2 from the germline V gene are MDHEN and SYDVKM. There are 14 residues in the CDR3. The V end was cut by 4 bases, the J end by 2 bases, with 11 bases between. The CDR3 DNA is TGTGCCAGCAGTTCCCCCCCTATAAACTATGGCTACACCTTC. This codes for CASSSPPINYGYTF.